The clone carrying this T cell receptor beta chain was detected once. The sample comes from a study of cytomegalovirus exposure and HLA in healthy donors. Study summary: An early data release held about 85 million unique TCRs from HLA-typed donors. Most genotyped donors, approximately 81% of around 370, had Caucasian-associated genetic ancestry.

Amplification used 60 Vbeta primers and 13 Jbeta primers. Per the original data handling: In a later analysis, roughly 11 million of tens of millions of unique beta chains occurred in at least two donors. Sequencing was performed with immunoSEQ multiplex PCR; in TCRdb, only in-frame clones are kept and a portion is missing. The V and J calls and clone size were taken over from that table, and D and trimming were inferred from the DNA. Of roughly 140,000 clones in the sample, about 85% were seen once. The CDR3 runs 13 residues. CDR1 is SGHDN and CDR2 is FVKESK in the germline V gene. V was clipped by 8 bases and J by 7 bases; unmatched bases: 6.

The chain is built from TRBV14 and TRBJ2-2, with 8 bases that match TRBD1. Sequenced material: PBMCs. The sequence was obtained from a boy between 2 and 15 years old in good health and CMV-seronegative. The CDR3 sequence: CASSTGAVGELFF. CDR3 bases: TGTGCCAGCTCGACAGGGGCGGTCGGGGAGCTGTTTTTT. The full variable domain, its missing parts supplied by reference TRBV14 and TRBJ2-2, is EAGVTQFPSHSVIEKGQTVTLRCDPISGHDNLYWYRRVMGKEIKFLLHFVKESKQDESGMPNNRFLAERTGGTYSTLKVQPAELEDSGVYFCASSTGAVGELFFGEGSRLTVL.